This T cell receptor beta chain stems from a study of shared clonotypes between healthy human individuals. In the study overall: Per-donor plates numbered three CD4 naive, three CD4 memory, two CD8 naive and one CD8 memory.

The CDR3 has 15 amino acids. Germline loops: CDR1 MNHEY, CDR2 SVGAGI. Trimming removed 2 bases at V and 3 bases at J, with 11 bases between. Concerning this clone: As yet, its antigen is unknown.

The method was immunoSEQ multiplex PCR; TCRdb's version includes in-frame clones alone and lacks a portion of them. The sample has roughly 2.4 million clones, 90% to 97% seen once; the top ten hold around 0.13%. The study's findings and limits: Clonotype sharing among donors was expected to depend on sequencing depth.

Specimen: naive CD4+ T cells sorted from blood. Described subset: CD45RA+ positively selected. The clonotype was recovered from a man younger than 30 in good health. The chain recombines TRBV6-5 with TRBJ2-1; perhaps TRBD1 as D (5 bases). The CDR3 DNA is TGTGCCAGCAGTTACCGGCAGGGTAACTACAATGAGCAGTTCTTC. It yields the protein CASSYRQGNYNEQFF.